This TCR beta chain was sequenced in a study of cytomegalovirus exposure and HLA in healthy donors. The germline CDR1 and CDR2 sequences are KGHSH and LQKENI. V lost 2 bases, J lost 1 base, and 3 bases stayed unmatched. CDR3 length: 15 amino acids. Primers included in the PCR were 60 Vbeta and 13 Jbeta primers. Assay used: immunoSEQ multiplex PCR; TCRdb lists only in-frame clones, some missing. Of 90,000 to 120,000 clones in the sample, more than 65% are singletons; the top ten hold 4.2%. This receptor was identified in a male donor in good health and CMV-seronegative. V and J are TRBV18 and TRBJ1-1; 8 positions agree with TRBD1. The sequencing input was PBMCs. CDR3 sequence reads: CASSPGQGANTEAFF. Here the CDR3 DNA reads TGTGCCAGCTCACCAGGGCAGGGGGCGAACACTGAAGCTTTCTTT.